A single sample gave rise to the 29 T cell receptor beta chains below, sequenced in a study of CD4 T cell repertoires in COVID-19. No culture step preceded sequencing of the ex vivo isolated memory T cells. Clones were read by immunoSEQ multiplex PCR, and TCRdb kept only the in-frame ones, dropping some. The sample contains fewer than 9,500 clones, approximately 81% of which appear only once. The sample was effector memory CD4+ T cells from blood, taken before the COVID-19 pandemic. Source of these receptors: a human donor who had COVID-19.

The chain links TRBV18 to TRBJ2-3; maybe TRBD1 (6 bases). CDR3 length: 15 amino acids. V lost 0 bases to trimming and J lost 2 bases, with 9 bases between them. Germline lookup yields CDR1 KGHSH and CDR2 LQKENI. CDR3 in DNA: TGTGCCAGCTCACCACCGCAGGGGCACACAGATACGCAGTATTTT. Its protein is CASSPPQGHTDTQYF.

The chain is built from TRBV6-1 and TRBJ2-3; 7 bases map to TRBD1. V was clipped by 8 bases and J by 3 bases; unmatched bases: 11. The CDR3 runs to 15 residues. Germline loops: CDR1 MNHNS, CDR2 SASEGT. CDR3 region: CASQLRGLVTDTQYF. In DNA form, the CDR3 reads TGTGCCAGCCAATTGAGGGGGCTGGTGACAGATACGCAGTATTTT.

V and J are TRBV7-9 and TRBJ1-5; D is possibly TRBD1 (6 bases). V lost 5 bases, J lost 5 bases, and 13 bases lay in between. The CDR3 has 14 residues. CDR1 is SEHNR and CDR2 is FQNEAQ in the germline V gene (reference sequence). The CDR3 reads CASSLHSGDQPQHF. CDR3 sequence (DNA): TGTGCCAGCAGCCTACACTCAGGGGATCAGCCCCAGCATTTT.

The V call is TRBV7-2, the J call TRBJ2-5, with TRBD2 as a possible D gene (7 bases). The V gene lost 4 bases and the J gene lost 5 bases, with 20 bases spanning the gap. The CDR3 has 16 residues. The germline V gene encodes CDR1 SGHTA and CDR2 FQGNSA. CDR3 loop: CASSSRIRGAGETQYF. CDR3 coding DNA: TGTGCCAGCAGCTCCCGGATCCGGGGGGCGGGGGAGACCCAGTACTTC.

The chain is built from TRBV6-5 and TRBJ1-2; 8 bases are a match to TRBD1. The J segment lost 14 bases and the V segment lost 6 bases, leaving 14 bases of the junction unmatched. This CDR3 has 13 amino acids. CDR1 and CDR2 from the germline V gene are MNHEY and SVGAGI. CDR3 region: CASRLPGGVVWTF. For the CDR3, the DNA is TGTGCCAGCAGACTACCAGGGGGCGTCGTGTGGACCTTC.

The CDR3 nucleotides are TGTGCTAGTACAGGGCTCGGAAACACTGAAGCTTTCTTT. It is translated as CASTGLGNTEAFF. This rearrangement joins TRBV12-5 to TRBJ1-1; a possible D gene is TRBD1 (6 bases). The V and J ends lost 8 bases and 2 bases respectively, with 12 bases between them. The germline V gene encodes CDR1 LGHNT and CDR2 FRNRAP. CDR3 length equals 13 residues.

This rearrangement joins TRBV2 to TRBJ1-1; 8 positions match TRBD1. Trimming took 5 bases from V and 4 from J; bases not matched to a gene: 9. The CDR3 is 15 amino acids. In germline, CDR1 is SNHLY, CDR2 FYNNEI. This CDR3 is CASSLTDRGVTEAFF. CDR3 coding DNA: TGTGCCAGCAGTCTAACAGACAGGGGAGTCACTGAAGCTTTCTTT.

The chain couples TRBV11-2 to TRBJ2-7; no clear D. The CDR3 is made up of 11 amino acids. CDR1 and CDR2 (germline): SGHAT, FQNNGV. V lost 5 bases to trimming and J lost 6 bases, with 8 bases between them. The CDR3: CASSPYFEQYF. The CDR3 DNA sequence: TGTGCCAGCAGCCCTTACTTCGAGCAGTACTTC.

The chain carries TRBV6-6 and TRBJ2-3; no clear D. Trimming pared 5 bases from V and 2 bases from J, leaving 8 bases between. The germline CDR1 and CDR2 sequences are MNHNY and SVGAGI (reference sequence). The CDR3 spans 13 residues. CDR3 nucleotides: TGTGCCAGCAGTCCCTTCCCCACAGATACGCAGTATTTT. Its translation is CASSPFPTDTQYF.

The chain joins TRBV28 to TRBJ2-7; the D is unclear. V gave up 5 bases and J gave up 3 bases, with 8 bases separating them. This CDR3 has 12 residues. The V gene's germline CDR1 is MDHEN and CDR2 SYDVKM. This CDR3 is CASSTRLYEQYF. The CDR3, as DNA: TGTGCCAGCAGTACCCGACTCTACGAGCAGTACTTC.

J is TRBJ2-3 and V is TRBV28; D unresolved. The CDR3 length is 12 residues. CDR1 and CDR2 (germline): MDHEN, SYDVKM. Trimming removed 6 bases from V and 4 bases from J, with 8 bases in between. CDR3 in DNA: TGTGCCAGCAGCCAAGAGGCAGATACGCAGTATTTT. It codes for CASSQEADTQYF.

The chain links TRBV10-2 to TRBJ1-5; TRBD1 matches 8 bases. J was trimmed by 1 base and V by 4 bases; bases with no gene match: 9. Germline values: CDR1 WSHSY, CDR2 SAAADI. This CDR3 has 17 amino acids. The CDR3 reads CASSAGQGEASNQPQHF. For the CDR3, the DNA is TGCGCCAGCAGTGCCGGACAGGGTGAGGCCAGCAATCAGCCCCAGCATTTT.

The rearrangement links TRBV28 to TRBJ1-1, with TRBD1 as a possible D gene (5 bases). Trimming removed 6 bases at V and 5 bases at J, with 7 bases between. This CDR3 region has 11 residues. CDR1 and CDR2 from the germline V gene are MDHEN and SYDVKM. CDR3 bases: TGTGCCAGCAGATACAGGACTGAAGCTTTCTTT. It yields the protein CASRYRTEAFF.

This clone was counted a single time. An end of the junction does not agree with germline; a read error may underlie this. DNA for the CDR3: TGCAGCGCTGAAGGACAGGGGAAATCTGGGGCCAACGTCCTGACTTTC. It codes for CSAEGQGKSGANVLTF. The rearrangement uses TRBV29-1 and TRBJ2-6, with 9 nucleotides matching TRBD1. Germline V CDR1 and CDR2: SQVTM, ANQGSEA. The CDR3 has 16 residues.

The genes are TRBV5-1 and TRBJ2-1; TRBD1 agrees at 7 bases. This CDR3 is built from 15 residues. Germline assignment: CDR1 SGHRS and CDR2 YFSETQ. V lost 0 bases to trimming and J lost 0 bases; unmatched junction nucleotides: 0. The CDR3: CASSLGQGSYNEQFF. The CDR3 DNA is TGCGCCAGCAGCTTGGGACAGGGCTCCTACAATGAGCAGTTCTTC.

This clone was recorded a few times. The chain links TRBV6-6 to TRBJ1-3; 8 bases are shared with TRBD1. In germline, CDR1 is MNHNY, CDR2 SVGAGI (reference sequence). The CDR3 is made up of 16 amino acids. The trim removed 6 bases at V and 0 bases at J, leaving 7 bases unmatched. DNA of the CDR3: TGTGCCAGCAGACAACTTACAGGGGGCTCTGGAAACACCATATATTTT. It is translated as CASRQLTGGSGNTIYF.

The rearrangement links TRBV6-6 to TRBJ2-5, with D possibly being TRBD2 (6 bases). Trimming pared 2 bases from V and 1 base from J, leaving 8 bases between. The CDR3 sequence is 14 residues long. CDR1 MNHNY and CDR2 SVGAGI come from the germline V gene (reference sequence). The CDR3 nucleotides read TGTGCCAGCAGTTACGAACTAGCCCAAGAGACCCAGTACTTC. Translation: CASSYELAQETQYF.

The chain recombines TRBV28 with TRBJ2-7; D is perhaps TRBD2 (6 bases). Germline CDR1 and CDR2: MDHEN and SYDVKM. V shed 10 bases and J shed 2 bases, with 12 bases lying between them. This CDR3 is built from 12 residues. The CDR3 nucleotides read TGTGCCATATGGAGGGCCCCCTACGAGCAGTACTTC. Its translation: CAIWRAPYEQYF.

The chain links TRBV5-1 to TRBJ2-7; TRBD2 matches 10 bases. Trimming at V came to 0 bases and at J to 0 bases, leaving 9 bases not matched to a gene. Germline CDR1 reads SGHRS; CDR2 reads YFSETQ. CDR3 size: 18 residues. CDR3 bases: TGCGCCAGCAGCTTGGCCCCTACTAGCGGGGTCAGCTCCTACGAGCAGTACTTC. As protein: CASSLAPTSGVSSYEQYF. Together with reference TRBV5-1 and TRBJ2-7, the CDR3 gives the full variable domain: KAGVTQTPRYLIKTRGQQVTLSCSPISGHRSVSWYQQTPGQGLQFLFEYFSETQRNKGNFPGRFSGRQFSNSRSEMNVSTLELGDSALYLCASSLAPTSGVSSYEQYFGPGTRLTVT.

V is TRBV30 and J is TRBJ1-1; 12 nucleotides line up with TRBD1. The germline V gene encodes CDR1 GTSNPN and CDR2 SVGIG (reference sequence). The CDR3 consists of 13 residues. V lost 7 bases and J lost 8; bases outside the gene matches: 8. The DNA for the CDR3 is TGTGCCTCCTCGGGACAGGGGGCCCGAGAAGCTTTCTTT. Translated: CASSGQGAREAFF.

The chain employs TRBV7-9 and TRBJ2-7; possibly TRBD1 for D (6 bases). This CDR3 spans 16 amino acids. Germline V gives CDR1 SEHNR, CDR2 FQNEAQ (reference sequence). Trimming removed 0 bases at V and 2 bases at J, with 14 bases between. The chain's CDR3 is CASSLAGADKTYEQYF. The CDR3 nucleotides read TGTGCCAGCAGCTTAGCGGGGGCAGACAAGACCTACGAGCAGTACTTC. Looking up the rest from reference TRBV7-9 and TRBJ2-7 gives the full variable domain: DTGVSQNPRHKITKRGQNVTFRCDPISEHNRLYWYRQTLGQGPEFLTYFQNEAQLEKSRLLSDRFSAERPKGSFSTLEIQRTEQGDSAMYLCASSLAGADKTYEQYFGPGTRLTVT.

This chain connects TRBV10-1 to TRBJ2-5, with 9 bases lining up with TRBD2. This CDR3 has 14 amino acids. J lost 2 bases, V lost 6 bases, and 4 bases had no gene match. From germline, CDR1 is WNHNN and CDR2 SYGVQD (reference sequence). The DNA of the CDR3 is TGCGCCAGCAGCCCTAGCGGGGCTCAAGAGACCCAGTACTTC. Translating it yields CASSPSGAQETQYF.

CDR3 residues: CSVEEYLQGNYGYTF. DNA for the CDR3: TGCAGCGTTGAAGAATACTTACAGGGGAACTATGGCTACACCTTC. This chain links TRBV29-1 with TRBJ1-2; 7 nucleotides align to TRBD1. CDR3 length: 15 residues. Germline CDR1 reads SQVTM; CDR2 reads ANQGSEA. V gave up 0 bases and J gave up 2 bases; unmatched junction bases: 6.

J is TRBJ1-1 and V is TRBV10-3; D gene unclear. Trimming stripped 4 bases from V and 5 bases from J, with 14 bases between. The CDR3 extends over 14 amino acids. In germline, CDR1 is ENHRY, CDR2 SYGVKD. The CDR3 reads CAISGSVAGTEAFF. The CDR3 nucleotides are TGTGCCATCAGTGGCAGTGTAGCTGGGACTGAAGCTTTCTTT.

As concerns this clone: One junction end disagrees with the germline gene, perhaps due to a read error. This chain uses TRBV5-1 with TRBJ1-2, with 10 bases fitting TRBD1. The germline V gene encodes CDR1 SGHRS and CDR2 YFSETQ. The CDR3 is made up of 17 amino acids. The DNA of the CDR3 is TGCGCCAGCAGATACTCCGGTGACAGGGGGCAAGTACTTGGCCACACCTTC. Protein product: CASRYSGDRGQVLGHTF.

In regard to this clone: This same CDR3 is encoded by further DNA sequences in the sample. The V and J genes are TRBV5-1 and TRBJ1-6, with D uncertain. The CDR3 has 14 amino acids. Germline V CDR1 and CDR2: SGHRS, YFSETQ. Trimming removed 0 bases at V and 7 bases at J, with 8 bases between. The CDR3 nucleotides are TGCGCCAGCAGCTTGGTCGGGGAGAATTCACCCCTCCACTTT. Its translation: CASSLVGENSPLHF.

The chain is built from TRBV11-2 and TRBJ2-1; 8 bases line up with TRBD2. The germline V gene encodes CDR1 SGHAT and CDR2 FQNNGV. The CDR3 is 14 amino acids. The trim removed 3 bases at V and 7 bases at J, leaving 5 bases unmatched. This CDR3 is CASSLSGSRNEQFF. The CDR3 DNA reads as TGTGCCAGCAGCTTGAGCGGGAGTAGGAATGAGCAGTTCTTC.

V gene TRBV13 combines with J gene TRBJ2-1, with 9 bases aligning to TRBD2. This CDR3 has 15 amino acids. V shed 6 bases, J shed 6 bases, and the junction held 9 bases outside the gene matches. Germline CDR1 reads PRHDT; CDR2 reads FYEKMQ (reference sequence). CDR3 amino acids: CASSVGGRAVNEQFF. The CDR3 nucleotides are TGTGCCAGCAGTGTGGGCGGGAGGGCCGTCAATGAGCAGTTCTTC.

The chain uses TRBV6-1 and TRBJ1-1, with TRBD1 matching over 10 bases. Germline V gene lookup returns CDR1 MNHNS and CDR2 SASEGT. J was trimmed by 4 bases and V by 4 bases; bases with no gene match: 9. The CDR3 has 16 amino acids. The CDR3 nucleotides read TGTGCCAGCAGTGCCGGACAGGGGGGAGGGGGCACTGAAGCTTTCTTT. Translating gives CASSAGQGGGGTEAFF.